The next 12 T cell receptor beta chains were all read from a single sample in a study of blood T cells in healthy people across ages. A second about 6 to 11 cycle PCR used barcoded and J-beta primers. TCRdb passed the 5' RACE reads through MiXCR, listing each CDR3 protein once. The sample shows approximately 1,700,000 distinct CDR3 sequences, roughly 43% of them seen only once. The sample consisted of blood. The receptors originated from a human donor in good health.

In its sample, this clonotype was seen a few times. The J gene is TRBJ2-1, the V gene TRBV4-2; 10 nucleotides line up with TRBD2. V lost 1 base, J lost 8 bases, and 5 bases stayed unmatched. Germline V gives CDR1 LGHNA, CDR2 YNFKEQ. The CDR3 runs to 15 residues. CDR3: CASSQVGTSVDEQFF. DNA of the CDR3: TGTGCCAGCAGCCAAGTGGGGACTAGCGTCGATGAGCAGTTCTTC.

This CDR3 is CASSQDQINNEQFF. DNA of the CDR3: TGTGCCAGCAGCCAAGATCAGATCAACAATGAGCAGTTCTTC. The chain is built from TRBV3-1 and TRBJ2-1; unclear D gene. This CDR3 has 14 amino acids. The germline V gene has CDR1 LGHDT and CDR2 YNNKEL (reference sequence). Deletions cut 0 bases from V and 5 bases from J, with 8 bases between.

This clonotype was counted a few times. Written as DNA, the CDR3 is TGTGCCAGCAGAATTACGGATGGGGGGGATAATTCACCCCTCCACTTT. It encodes CASRITDGGDNSPLHF. This chain uses TRBV6-5 with TRBJ1-6, with D perhaps TRBD1 (5 bases). The germline CDR1 and CDR2 sequences are MNHEY and SVGAGI. Trimming removed 6 bases from V and 5 bases from J, with 17 bases in between. There are 16 residues in the CDR3.

This chain connects TRBV7-3 to TRBJ1-1; 8 bases agree with TRBD1. This CDR3 spans 15 amino acids. The V gene end was trimmed by 2 bases and the J gene end by 4 bases; junction bases not matched to a gene: 6. Per germline, CDR1 SGHTA and CDR2 FQGTGA. The CDR3 DNA follows: TGTGCCAGCAGCTTATCCGGGACAGGAACCACTGAAGCTTTCTTT. It translates to CASSLSGTGTTEAFF.

This sequence joins TRBV12-3 or TRBV12-4 and TRBJ1-6, with a possible D match to TRBD1 (5 bases). Trimming shortened V by 6 bases and J by 9 bases, and 15 bases separated the two germline ends. The CDR3 consists of 14 residues. This chain's CDR3 is CASSPDGGGSPLHF. The DNA for the CDR3 is TGTGCCAGCAGCCCTGACGGTGGGGGTTCACCCCTCCACTTT.

The V gene is TRBV7-2, the J gene TRBJ2-6; D gene uncertain. The V gene lost 3 bases and the J gene lost 1 base, with 4 bases spanning the gap. In germline, CDR1 is SGHTA, CDR2 FQGNSA. This CDR3 is built from 14 residues. The CDR3 DNA follows: TGTGCCAGCAGCTTCGCGTCTGGGGCCAACGTCCTGACTTTC. Encoded protein: CASSFASGANVLTF.

This clonotype has a handful of counts. The chain joins TRBV5-6 to TRBJ1-2; weak D call: TRBD1 (5 bases). Germline-derived CDR1 and CDR2 are SGHDT and YYEEEE. Trimming cost V 4 bases and J 5 bases, with 15 bases left between them. There are 14 residues in the CDR3. CDR3 in amino acids: CASSPGRASYGYTF. The CDR3 DNA reads TGTGCCAGCAGCCCAGGCAGGGCTTCGTATGGCTACACCTTC.

Regarding this clonotype: An end of the junction differs from the germline gene, which may be a read error. The genes are TRBV20-1 and TRBJ2-5; TRBD2 matches at 11 bases. The length of the CDR3 is 16 residues. Germline CDR1 DFQATT, CDR2 SNEGSKA (reference sequence). Here the CDR3 reads CSAREGLAEYQETQYF. CDR3 nucleotides: TGCAGTGCCAGAGAGGGACTAGCGGAGTACCAAGAGACCCAGTACTTC.

The rearrangement uses TRBV5-1 and TRBJ2-5, with 9 nucleotides matching TRBD1. Trimming removed 5 bases from V and 2 bases from J; junction bases left unmatched: 7. Looked up from germline, CDR1 is SGHRS and CDR2 is YFSETQ. This CDR3 has 15 amino acids. The CDR3, as DNA: TGCGCCAGCAGTTTTGCCGGGACAGGGCAAGAGACCCAGTACTTC. Encoded protein: CASSFAGTGQETQYF. The variable domain in full, completed from reference TRBV5-1 and TRBJ2-5, reads KAGVTQTPRYLIKTRGQQVTLSCSPISGHRSVSWYQQTPGQGLQFLFEYFSETQRNKGNFPGRFSGRQFSNSRSEMNVSTLELGDSALYLCASSFAGTGQETQYFGPGTRLLVL.

This chain links TRBV9 with TRBJ2-1; the match to TRBD2 covers 7 bases. Per germline, CDR1 SGDLS and CDR2 YYNGEE. J gave up 0 bases and V 7 bases, and 7 bases lay outside the gene matches. The CDR3 covers 15 residues. The CDR3 is CASGGGTPSYNEQFF. The CDR3 bases are TGTGCCAGCGGGGGGGGGACTCCCTCCTACAATGAGCAGTTCTTC.

The chain couples TRBV24-1 to TRBJ2-1; 7 positions agree with TRBD1. The assigned J gene may be wrong: the sequence end matches TRBJ2-7 better. The CDR3 sequence is 15 residues long. The V gene's germline CDR1 is KGHDR and CDR2 SFDVKD. The CDR3: CATSELGTAYNEQYF. DNA for the CDR3: TGTGCCACCAGTGAGCTCGGGACAGCCTACAATGAGCAGTACTTC.

CDR3 residues: CAISAGQEGEKLFF. In nucleotides, the CDR3 is TGTGCCATCAGCGCCGGACAGGAGGGGGAAAAACTGTTTTTT. The chain couples TRBV10-3 to TRBJ1-4, with TRBD1 matching over 7 bases. The CDR3 is made up of 14 amino acids. Germline CDR1 reads ENHRY; CDR2 reads SYGVKD. V was pared by 6 bases and J by 8 bases, with 9 bases of the junction left unmatched.